The clone carrying this TCR beta chain was detected once. The antigen is not known. TCR beta CDR3 region amplification was performed from RNA transcripts. The HTBI primer set was used in a first-round RT-PCR of the TCR CDR3. One entry per CDR3 protein, called by TCRdb with MiXCR from the multiplex PCR reads. The data contain about 580,000 distinct CDR3 sequences, around 42% of them seen just once; the ten biggest clones take up around 7.7%. The sample is drawn from a study of T cells in Graves' hyperthyroidism and ophthalmopathy. Study-wide findings and caveats: Before onset, ophthalmopathy was predicted by the model a median roughly 6.8 months earlier.

CDR1 is SGHNT, CDR2 YENEEA, per germline. The CDR3 spans 14 residues. Unmatched junction bases numbered 6, after V lost 5 bases and J lost 10 bases. The chain is built from TRBV11-3 and TRBJ2-6, with TRBD1 matching 9 bases. Sequencing was done on a sample of peripheral blood or thyroid tissue (not recorded which). This TCR came from a woman aged 18-29 years with Graves' hyperthyroidism. CDR3 sequence reads: CASSPRTGENVLTF. The CDR3 DNA reads TGTGCCAGCAGCCCGCGGACAGGGGAGAACGTCCTGACTTTC.